This entry lists 11 T cell receptor beta chains sequenced from one sample in a study of PD-1 blockade in classical Hodgkin lymphoma. In every patient, relapse followed autologous stem cell transplantation, while exposure to brentuximab vedotin differed. Data came from immunoSEQ multiplex PCR; TCRdb stores just in-frame clones and leaves some out. This table has about 37,000 clones, about three quarters appearing once. The source material was peripheral blood mononuclear cells (PBMCs), sampled at baseline. All receptors derive from a human donor with classical Hodgkin lymphoma.

The chain joins TRBV6-4 to TRBJ1-1; D might be TRBD1 (6 bases). Per germline, CDR1 MRHNA and CDR2 SNTAGT. Trimming removed 6 bases at V and 1 base at J, with 9 bases between. This CDR3 is 13 amino acids long. Written as DNA, the CDR3 is TGTGCCAGCAGACCGGACAGGAACACTGAAGCTTTCTTT. Translation gives CASRPDRNTEAFF.

The chain is built from TRBV7-2 and TRBJ1-2; TRBD1 agrees at 9 bases. In germline, CDR1 is SGHTA, CDR2 FQGNSA. The CDR3 runs to 14 residues. The V gene end was trimmed by 5 bases and the J gene end by 3 bases; junction bases not matched to a gene: 4. The CDR3 DNA follows: TGTGCCAGCAGCAACAGGGGGCGCGACTATGGCTACACCTTC. Amino acids: CASSNRGRDYGYTF.

V usage is TRBV18 and J usage is TRBJ2-5; 7 nucleotides line up with TRBD1. The junction had 7 bases not matched to a gene; V was cut back by 3 bases and J by 3 bases. The germline gives CDR1 KGHSH, CDR2 LQKENI. CDR3 length equals 15 residues. CDR3 DNA: TGTGCCAGCTCACCGCGATACACAGGGGAAGAGACCCAGTACTTC. Translated: CASSPRYTGEETQYF.

This chain links TRBV4-1 with TRBJ2-3, with D hard to call. Deletions cut 1 base from V and 1 base from J, with 12 bases between. The CDR3 covers 16 residues. Germline V gene lookup returns CDR1 MGHRA and CDR2 YSYEKL. CDR3 DNA: TGCGCCAGCAGCCAAGGAATAGGCGAACGCACAGATACGCAGTATTTT. Translated, it gives CASSQGIGERTDTQYF.

The sample holds a few counts of this clone. The chain uses TRBV10-3 and TRBJ2-3; 10 nucleotides match TRBD2. Germline V gives CDR1 ENHRY, CDR2 SYGVKD. The CDR3 loop spans 15 amino acids. V lost 11 bases and J lost 2; bases outside the gene matches: 10. CDR3 protein: CASSSGRSITDTQYF. CDR3 nucleotides: TGTGCCTCCAGTAGCGGGAGGTCCATCACAGATACGCAGTATTTT.

The chain recombines TRBV4-1 with TRBJ2-1, with D hard to call. Per germline, CDR1 MGHRA and CDR2 YSYEKL. V was clipped by 4 bases and J by 3 bases, with 7 bases between them. This CDR3 spans 13 amino acids. The DNA of the CDR3 is TGCGCCAGCAGCCCGAATTACTACAATGAGCAGTTCTTC. Its translation is CASSPNYYNEQFF.

The chain uses TRBV6-6 and TRBJ2-7, with D unresolved. Deletions cut 6 bases from V and 0 bases from J, with 3 bases between. Germline V gives CDR1 MNHNY, CDR2 SVGAGI (reference sequence). The CDR3 sequence is 11 residues long. This CDR3 reads CASRISYEQYF. CDR3 DNA sequence: TGTGCCAGCAGGATCTCCTACGAGCAGTACTTC.

The chain links TRBV7-2 to TRBJ1-2; 9 nucleotides match TRBD1. This CDR3 comprises 14 residues. Germline V CDR1 and CDR2: SGHTA, FQGNSA. V trimming: 4 bases; J trimming: 4 bases; junction bases outside the gene matches: 4. In DNA form, the CDR3 reads TGTGCCAGCAGCTCGGACAGGGGACCCTATGGCTACACCTTC. Encoded protein: CASSSDRGPYGYTF.

In nucleotides, the CDR3 is TGTGCCAGCAGTTACCGGGCAACTTCCTCTCGGGAGCTGTTTTTT. Protein sequence: CASSYRATSSRELFF. This sequence joins TRBV6-6 and TRBJ2-2, with D unresolved. Germline-derived CDR1 and CDR2 are MNHNY and SVGAGI (reference sequence). The CDR3 sequence is 15 residues long. Trimming removed 2 bases at V and 9 bases at J, with 16 bases between.

This clone was seen many times. Different DNA sequences within this sample yield the same CDR3. This chain links TRBV6-5 with TRBJ1-2; D unresolved. CDR1 is MNHEY, CDR2 SVGAGI, per germline. There are 13 residues in the CDR3. Trimming cost V 6 bases and J 2 bases, with 10 bases left between them. This chain's CDR3 is CASSNAGNYGYTF. The CDR3 DNA reads as TGTGCCAGCAGCAACGCGGGAAACTATGGCTACACCTTC.

The rearrangement links TRBV5-1 to TRBJ2-4; 15 nucleotides align to TRBD2. Germline assignment: CDR1 SGHRS and CDR2 YFSETQ. Trimming took 1 base from V and 0 from J; bases not matched to a gene: 8. The CDR3 spans 20 residues. The CDR3 here is CASSLRTSGRAPIAKNIQYF. As DNA, the CDR3 is TGCGCCAGCAGCTTGCGGACTAGCGGGAGGGCCCCCATAGCCAAAAACATTCAGTACTTC.